Below, one TCR beta chain is given with its context. Its target is unknown. This specimen comes from a study of shared clonotypes between healthy human individuals. Study conclusions and caveats: Clonotypes shared by all four sorted-subset donors had higher generation probabilities than non-shared clonotypes. In general, naive subsets displayed greater estimated richness than memory subsets did. Shared clonotypes: about 5% naive CD4, 3.5% to 4% naive CD8, 2.3% memory CD4, approximately 0.41% memory CD8.

Sequencing was performed with immunoSEQ multiplex PCR; in TCRdb, only in-frame clones are kept and a portion is missing. The profile covers some 660,000 clones, with roughly 72% appearing a single time and around 1.7% taken by the ten largest. Those who donated were healthy HIV-negative adults, with no recent acute infections or vaccinations reported. The CDR3 is 13 amino acids. With 4 bases clipped from V and 10 bases from J, the junction kept 10 bases outside the gene matches. The germline V gene has CDR1 SGHRS and CDR2 YFSETQ. V gene TRBV5-1 combines with J gene TRBJ1-1, with 7 bases matching TRBD1. Sequencing was performed on memory CD4+ T cells sorted from blood. The subset is: CD45RA-negative fraction. This TCR derives from a young woman in good health. The CDR3: CASSQETGRGAFF. The CDR3, as DNA: TGCGCCAGCAGCCAGGAGACAGGGCGTGGAGCTTTCTTT.